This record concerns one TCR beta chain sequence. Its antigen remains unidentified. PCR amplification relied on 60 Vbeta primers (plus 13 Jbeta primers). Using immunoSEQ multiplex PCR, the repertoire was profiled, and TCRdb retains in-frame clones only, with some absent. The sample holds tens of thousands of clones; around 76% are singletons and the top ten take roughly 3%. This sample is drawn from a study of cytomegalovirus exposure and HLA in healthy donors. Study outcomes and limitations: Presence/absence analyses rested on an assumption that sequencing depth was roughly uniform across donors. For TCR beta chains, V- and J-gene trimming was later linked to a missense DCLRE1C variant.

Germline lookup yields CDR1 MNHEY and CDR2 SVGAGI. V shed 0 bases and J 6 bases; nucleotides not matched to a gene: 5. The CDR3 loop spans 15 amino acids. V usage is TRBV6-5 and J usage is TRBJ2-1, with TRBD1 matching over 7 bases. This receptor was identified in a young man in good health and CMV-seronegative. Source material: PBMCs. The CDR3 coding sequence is TGTGCCAGCAGTTACTCGACGCAGGGGGTCAATGAGCAGTTCTTC. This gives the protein CASSYSTQGVNEQFF.